The entry that follows covers one TCR beta chain sequence. These data are taken from a study of ipilimumab plus nivolumab after autologous stem cell transplantation. Germline loops: CDR1 LNHDA, CDR2 SQIVND (reference sequence). The trim removed 3 bases at V and 5 bases at J, leaving 3 bases unmatched. The CDR3 extends over 14 amino acids. Here immunoSEQ multiplex PCR was the method, and the copy in TCRdb shows in-frame clones only, minus some. The sample consists of some 44,000 clones, 70% to 90% of them appearing once. The chain is built from TRBV19 and TRBJ2-7; 11 nucleotides align to TRBD1. The TCR was taken from a male donor with multiple myeloma. Sequencing was performed on PBMCs, taken in a trial of ipilimumab plus nivolumab as post-transplant consolidation. The CDR3 sequence is CASSIRDRGDEQYF. CDR3 DNA sequence: TGTGCCAGTAGTATTCGGGACAGGGGGGACGAGCAGTACTTC.